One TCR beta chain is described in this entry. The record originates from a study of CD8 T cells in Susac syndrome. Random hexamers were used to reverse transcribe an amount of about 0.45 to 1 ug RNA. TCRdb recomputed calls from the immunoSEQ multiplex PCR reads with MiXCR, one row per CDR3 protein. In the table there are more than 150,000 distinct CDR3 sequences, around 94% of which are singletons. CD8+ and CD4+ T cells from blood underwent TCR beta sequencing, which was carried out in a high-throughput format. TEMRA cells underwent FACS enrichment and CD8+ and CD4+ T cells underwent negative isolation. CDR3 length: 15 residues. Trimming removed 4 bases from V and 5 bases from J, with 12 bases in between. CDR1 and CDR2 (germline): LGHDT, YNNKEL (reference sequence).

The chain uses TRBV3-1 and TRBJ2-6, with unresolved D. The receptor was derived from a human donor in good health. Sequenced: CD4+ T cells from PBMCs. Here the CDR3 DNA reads TGTGCCAGCAGCCCCACCTTTGATCGGGCCAACGTCCTGACTTTC. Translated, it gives CASSPTFDRANVLTF.